Shown below are 18 T cell receptor beta chains from a single sample sequenced in a study of blood T cell repertoires in COVID-19. Profiling relied on immunoSEQ multiplex PCR, and the TCRdb table lists in-frame clones only, not all of them. The sample lists 150,000 to 200,000 clones, more than 60% occurring once. The specimen sequenced was peripheral blood. Receptors originate from a man between 45 and 60 years old who had recovered from COVID-19.

The rearrangement joins TRBV7-3 to TRBJ2-1, with D perhaps matching TRBD2 (6 bases). Looked up from germline, CDR1 is SGHTA and CDR2 is FQGTGA. This CDR3 is built from 15 residues. Trimming cost V 0 bases and J 3 bases, with 9 bases left between them. The CDR3 DNA reads TGTGCCAGCAGCTTAACCCTAGCGAGCTACAATGAGCAGTTCTTC. Encoded protein: CASSLTLASYNEQFF.

This clone came up once. The chain has TRBV7-9 and TRBJ2-1; D may be TRBD2 (6 bases). The CDR3 is made up of 15 amino acids. Per the germline V gene, CDR1 is SEHNR and CDR2 is FQNEAQ (reference sequence). V lost 1 base and J 5 bases, leaving 12 bases between the germline ends. Here the CDR3 reads CASSLEVGEDNEQFF. CDR3 DNA sequence: TGTGCCAGCAGCTTAGAGGTAGGGGAGGACAATGAGCAGTTCTTC.

The chain recombines TRBV19 with TRBJ1-1, with 7 bases fitting TRBD1. Losses at the gene ends were 1 base for V and 4 bases for J; bases not matched to a gene: 6. There are 15 residues in the CDR3. From germline, CDR1 is LNHDA and CDR2 SQIVND (reference sequence). This chain's CDR3 is CASSIALTGSTEAFF. In DNA, the CDR3 is TGTGCCAGTAGTATAGCCCTGACAGGGAGCACTGAAGCTTTCTTT.

The genes are TRBV3-1 (or the pseudogene TRBV3-2) and TRBJ2-1, with 7 bases fitting TRBD2. V gave up 5 bases and J gave up 5 bases; unmatched junction bases: 15. This CDR3 region has 17 residues. Germline lookup yields CDR1 LGHDT and CDR2 YNNKEL (reference sequence). This CDR3 is CASSGELAEEEHNEQFF. CDR3 in DNA: TGTGCCAGCAGCGGGGAGCTAGCGGAGGAGGAGCACAATGAGCAGTTCTTC.

The chain combines TRBV25-1 with TRBJ1-2, with TRBD1 matching 8 bases. Looked up from germline, CDR1 is MGHDK and CDR2 is SYGVNS. There are 13 residues in the CDR3. V lost 4 bases, J lost 3 bases, and 1 base stayed unmatched. CDR3 region: CASSGDRHYGYTF. The CDR3 DNA follows: TGTGCCAGCAGTGGGGACAGGCACTATGGCTACACCTTC.

The chain employs TRBV18 and TRBJ2-1; no definite D call. V lost 4 bases and J lost 1, with 14 bases in between. This CDR3 is built from 16 residues. Germline V gene lookup returns CDR1 KGHSH and CDR2 LQKENI. Here the CDR3 reads CASSLAAVDSYNEQFF. In DNA form, the CDR3 reads TGTGCCAGCTCACTGGCCGCCGTTGATTCCTACAATGAGCAGTTCTTC. The whole variable domain, remainder taken from reference TRBV18 and TRBJ2-1, is NAGVMQNPRHLVRRRGQEARLRCSPMKGHSHVYWYRQLPEEGLKFMVYLQKENIIDESGMPKERFSAEFPKEGPSILRIQQVVRGDSAAYFCASSLAAVDSYNEQFFGPGTRLTVL.

In its sample, this clone was seen once. This chain uses TRBV15 with TRBJ2-7, with 7 positions matching TRBD2. The V segment lost 1 base and the J segment 6 bases; nucleotides outside the gene matches: 9. The CDR3 covers 15 residues. Germline CDR1 LNHNV, CDR2 YYDKDF (reference sequence). The CDR3 nucleotides read TGTGCCACCAGCAGAGTTCTCGGCGCGGGAGCCGAGCAGTACTTC. Translating gives CATSRVLGAGAEQYF.

This clone was observed a few times. The chain uses TRBV7-2 and TRBJ1-2, with 9 positions matching TRBD1. V trimming: 4 bases; J trimming: 4 bases; junction bases outside the gene matches: 4. Germline assignment: CDR1 SGHTA and CDR2 FQGNSA. The CDR3 is 14 amino acids. CDR3 loop: CASSWDRATYGYTF. DNA of the CDR3: TGTGCCAGCAGCTGGGACAGGGCCACCTATGGCTACACCTTC.

The chain uses TRBV7-9 and TRBJ1-6, with D possibly matching TRBD1 (5 bases). The CDR3 spans 18 residues. The V end was cut by 4 bases, the J end by 0 bases, with 16 bases between. The germline gives CDR1 SEHNR, CDR2 FQNEAQ (reference sequence). CDR3 nucleotide sequence: TGTGCCAGCAGCTCTCCGCGGGGAGGGGCCTCCTATAATTCACCCCTCCACTTT. Amino acid sequence: CASSSPRGGASYNSPLHF.

The chain has TRBV15 and TRBJ2-1; D is uncertain. CDR1 is LNHNV, CDR2 YYDKDF, per germline (reference sequence). Trimming pared 3 bases from V and 0 bases from J, leaving 6 bases between. The CDR3 contains 14 residues. CDR3 DNA: TGTGCCACCAGCAGTTGGAGCTCCTACAATGAGCAGTTCTTC. This sequence encodes CATSSWSSYNEQFF.

The rearrangement links TRBV6-5 to TRBJ1-2, with TRBD1 matching 7 bases. V gave up 0 bases and J gave up 3 bases; unmatched junction bases: 1. The CDR3 runs to 14 residues. Per germline, CDR1 MNHEY and CDR2 SVGAGI. For the CDR3, the DNA is TGTGCCAGCAGTTACTCGACAGGGCACTATGGCTACACCTTC. Its translation: CASSYSTGHYGYTF.

V is TRBV6-5 and J is TRBJ2-7; 8 positions agree with TRBD1. The CDR3 totals 12 residues. Germline CDR1 reads MNHEY; CDR2 reads SVGAGI. With V trimmed by 7 bases and J by 6 bases, 5 bases remained unmatched. The CDR3 coding sequence is TGTGCCAGCATCGACAGGGGAGGCGAGCAGTACTTC. As protein: CASIDRGGEQYF.

This chain joins TRBV27 and TRBJ2-3; 7 bases match TRBD1. Germline values: CDR1 MNHEY, CDR2 SMNVEV (reference sequence). CDR3 size: 15 residues. V dropped 2 bases and J dropped 9; count of bases not matched to a gene: 11. The CDR3 bases are TGTGCCAGCAGTTTAAAGCCTAGGGGACAGATAACGCAGTATTTT. Translated: CASSLKPRGQITQYF.

This chain links TRBV6-5 with TRBJ1-4, with D unresolved. V was cut by 7 bases and J by 7 bases, with 13 bases left in between. The CDR3 consists of 13 residues. Germline values: CDR1 MNHEY, CDR2 SVGAGI. CDR3: CASKVRSGEKLFF. As DNA, the CDR3 is TGTGCCAGCAAAGTGAGATCAGGTGAAAAACTGTTTTTT.

The CDR3 region is CASSVGRGRAGTGTEAFF. The CDR3 DNA reads TGTGCCAGCAGCGTAGGGAGGGGACGGGCAGGGACGGGCACTGAAGCTTTCTTT. V gene TRBV9 combines with J gene TRBJ1-1; a weak D match, TRBD1 (5 bases). Germline CDR1 is SGDLS and CDR2 is YYNGEE. The CDR3 contains 18 residues. V dropped 0 bases and J dropped 4 bases, with 22 bases sitting between them.

The chain has TRBV20-1 and TRBJ1-2; no clear D gene. V was cut by 3 bases and J by 4 bases, with 9 bases left in between. This CDR3 has 12 residues. Germline CDR1 is DFQATT and CDR2 is SNEGSKA (reference sequence). The CDR3 protein is CSASPNFYGYTF. The CDR3 nucleotides read TGCAGTGCTAGTCCCAACTTCTATGGCTACACCTTC.

This sequence joins TRBV27 and TRBJ2-2; 7 positions match TRBD1. Germline CDR1 is MNHEY and CDR2 is SMNVEV (reference sequence). This CDR3 comprises 16 residues. V lost 2 bases and J lost 1; bases outside the gene matches: 4. The CDR3 spells CASSLGWTGNTGELFF. DNA for the CDR3: TGTGCCAGCAGTTTAGGCTGGACAGGGAACACCGGGGAGCTGTTTTTT.

This chain links TRBV14 with TRBJ2-1; TRBD2 might be the D (6 bases). The CDR3 consists of 18 residues. The germline gives CDR1 SGHDN, CDR2 FVKESK. V was trimmed by 0 bases and J by 6 bases, leaving 21 bases between them. As DNA, the CDR3 is TGTGCCAGCAGCCAAGAAGAGTCCTGGCGGGAAAGGGTCAATGAGCAGTTCTTC. This encodes CASSQEESWRERVNEQFF.